The 16 T cell receptor beta chains given below trace back to one sample, sequenced in a study of shared clonotypes between healthy human individuals. Here immunoSEQ multiplex PCR was the method, and the copy in TCRdb shows in-frame clones only, minus some. Among about 1.1 million clones listed, around three quarters were seen once. Sequencing was performed on memory CD4+ T cells from PBMCs. As for subset: CD45RA-negative fraction. All receptors derive from a man between 18 and 29 years old in good health. Some clones in this sample may be carry-over from other donors' samples.

The V and J genes are TRBV7-9 and TRBJ2-7, with D possibly TRBD2 on 6 matching bases. Germline lookup yields CDR1 SEHNR and CDR2 FQNEAQ (reference sequence). The ends were cut back, 8 bases at V and 7 bases at J, with 18 bases in the middle. The CDR3 consists of 13 residues. CDR3 residues: CASAEGSQREQYF. CDR3 DNA: TGTGCCAGCGCGGAGGGGTCCCAGCGAGAGCAGTACTTC.

The chain is built from TRBV30 and TRBJ1-3, with a weak D call TRBD1 (6 bases). Trimming cost V 5 bases and J 11 bases, with 16 bases left between them. This CDR3 has 12 amino acids. CDR1 and CDR2 (germline): GTSNPN, SVGIG (reference sequence). DNA of the CDR3: TGTGCCTGGGCTCGGGACACATCGGCCATATATTTT. Protein: CAWARDTSAIYF.

The DNA for the CDR3 is TGTGCCTGGAAGGGACAGGGGAACACCGGGGAGCTGTTTTTT. Translating it yields CAWKGQGNTGELFF. J is TRBJ2-2 and V is TRBV30; 9 nucleotides agree with TRBD1. The CDR3 is 14 amino acids. Unmatched junction bases numbered 1, after V lost 4 bases and J lost 1 base. Germline CDR1 and CDR2: GTSNPN and SVGIG (reference sequence).

The chain uses TRBV20-1 and TRBJ2-1, with a weak D call TRBD2 (6 bases). The CDR3 consists of 11 residues. Trimming stripped 4 bases from V and 10 bases from J, with 11 bases between. Germline V gene data show CDR1 as DFQATT and CDR2 as SNEGSKA (reference sequence). This CDR3 reads CSATEGREQFF. DNA for the CDR3: TGCAGTGCTACAGAGGGGAGGGAGCAGTTCTTC.

The genes are TRBV18 and TRBJ1-5; 7 nucleotides align to TRBD1. The germline V gene has CDR1 KGHSH and CDR2 LQKENI. The ends lost 3 bases at V and 3 bases at J; junction bases unmatched: 5. This CDR3 is built from 15 residues. In nucleotides, the CDR3 is TGTGCCAGCTCACCCTCGACAGGGCCCAATCAGCCCCAGCATTTT. Translating it yields CASSPSTGPNQPQHF. The complete variable domain, with remaining parts taken from reference TRBV18 and TRBJ1-5, reads NAGVMQNPRHLVRRRGQEARLRCSPMKGHSHVYWYRQLPEEGLKFMVYLQKENIIDESGMPKERFSAEFPKEGPSILRIQQVVRGDSAAYFCASSPSTGPNQPQHFGDGTRLSIL.

This chain uses TRBV27 with TRBJ2-7, with D perhaps TRBD2 (5 bases). This CDR3 is built from 13 residues. V was trimmed by 6 bases and J by 5 bases, leaving 14 bases between them. Germline V CDR1 and CDR2: MNHEY, SMNVEV (reference sequence). CDR3 nucleotide sequence: TGTGCCAGCAGGGGTAGGACTGGCCACGAGCAGTACTTC. Its protein is CASRGRTGHEQYF.

The V call is TRBV5-1, the J call TRBJ1-5; no definite D call. This CDR3 region has 13 residues. V lost 6 bases, J lost 2 bases, and 9 bases lay in between. The germline V gene has CDR1 SGHRS and CDR2 YFSETQ. Written as DNA, the CDR3 is TGCGCCAGCAAGGGTCCGGGCAATCAGCCCCAGCATTTT. It yields the protein CASKGPGNQPQHF.

There are a few counts of this clone. The chain uses TRBV4-1 and TRBJ2-2, with D uncertain. Trimming removed 1 base at V and 0 bases at J, with 9 bases between. The length of the CDR3 is 16 residues. The germline V gene encodes CDR1 MGHRA and CDR2 YSYEKL. In DNA form, the CDR3 reads TGCGCCAGCAGCCAAGTAATCCGGGCGAACACCGGGGAGCTGTTTTTT. This codes for CASSQVIRANTGELFF.

The rearrangement joins TRBV27 to TRBJ2-3, with D tentatively TRBD2 (6 bases). Trimming took 0 bases from V and 1 from J, leaving 17 bases between them. The CDR3 extends over 18 amino acids. Germline V CDR1 and CDR2: MNHEY, SMNVEV (reference sequence). The CDR3 reads CASSLSVVADYGTDTQYF. In DNA form, the CDR3 reads TGTGCCAGCAGTTTATCGGTGGTAGCGGACTACGGCACAGATACGCAGTATTTT.

About this clone: Other DNA sequences of this sample code for an identical CDR3. The chain has TRBV28 and TRBJ2-6; D is tentatively TRBD1 or TRBD2 (5 bases each). V was cut by 6 bases and J by 4 bases, with 13 bases left in between. The CDR3 extends over 15 amino acids. Germline CDR1 is MDHEN and CDR2 is SYDVKM. The CDR3 region has the DNA TGTGCCAGCAGCCTCCAGGGAGCCGGGGCCAACGTCCTGACTTTC. Its protein product is CASSLQGAGANVLTF.

This clone was detected only once. This rearrangement joins TRBV7-2 to TRBJ2-5, with unresolved D. Trimming took off 0 bases at V and 5 bases at J, with 7 bases between the two ends. The CDR3 sequence is 13 residues long. Germline V CDR1 and CDR2: SGHTA, FQGNSA. The CDR3 bases are TGTGCCAGCAGCTTAGCTCGCCGGGAGACCCAGTACTTC. Its protein is CASSLARRETQYF.

V is TRBV19 and J is TRBJ2-7, with 9 bases matching TRBD1. The CDR3 covers 13 residues. The ends lost 4 bases at V and 5 bases at J; junction bases unmatched: 3. The V gene's germline CDR1 is LNHDA and CDR2 SQIVND (reference sequence). The CDR3 coding sequence is TGTGCCAGTAGTACGGACAGGGGCCACGAGCAGTACTTC. It yields the protein CASSTDRGHEQYF.

This chain joins TRBV7-9 and TRBJ1-3; D is unresolved. From germline, CDR1 is SEHNR and CDR2 FQNEAQ (reference sequence). V was shortened by 2 bases and J by 5 bases, with 10 bases between the two germline ends. The CDR3 sequence is 14 residues long. The CDR3 nucleotides are TGTGCCAGCAGCTTATATCGGGATAGAAACACCATATATTTT. Its translation: CASSLYRDRNTIYF.

V and J are TRBV7-2 and TRBJ2-2; D is undetermined. CDR1 is SGHTA and CDR2 is FQGNSA in the germline V gene. Trimming took 3 bases from V and 2 from J, leaving 10 bases between them. This CDR3 spans 15 amino acids. CDR3 sequence reads: CASSFNAGNTGELFF. In DNA, the CDR3 is TGTGCCAGCAGCTTTAACGCAGGAAACACCGGGGAGCTGTTTTTT.

This clone is a singleton in its sample. This chain joins TRBV6-6 and TRBJ1-1; D is unclear. The CDR3 totals 15 residues. Germline V gene data show CDR1 as MNHNY and CDR2 as SVGAGI (reference sequence). V was trimmed by 4 bases and J by 1 base, leaving 13 bases between them. In DNA, the CDR3 is TGTGCCAGCAGTTCCCTGGGAGCGGAGAACACTGAAGCTTTCTTT. It yields the protein CASSSLGAENTEAFF.

The CDR3 spells CASSGPSGSNYGYTF. The CDR3 nucleotides read TGCGCCAGCAGCGGTCCATCGGGATCGAACTATGGCTACACCTTC. The gene calls are TRBV5-1 and TRBJ1-2, with D unresolved. V shed 4 bases and J shed 2 bases, with 15 bases lying between them. The CDR3 has 15 residues. CDR1 and CDR2 from the germline V gene are SGHRS and YFSETQ.